This is a list of T cell receptor beta chains from one sample in a study of cytomegalovirus exposure and HLA in healthy donors. The method was immunoSEQ multiplex PCR; TCRdb's version includes in-frame clones alone and lacks a portion of them. The table lists 100,000 to 150,000 clones, about 91% of them singletons. Sequenced: PBMCs. The source is a woman aged 18-29 years in good health and CMV-seronegative. The CDR3 runs from the conserved cysteine through the conserved F or W. A D gene is named only where the DNA matches it firmly. Some rows mark clone size as missing; the rest say once, few, many or name a class of expanded clone.

CDR3	DNA	V	length	J	D	size
CASSMGWQGGNEQFF	TGTGCCAGCAGTATGGGGTGGCAGGGAGGGAATGAGCAGTTCTTC	TRBV2	15	TRBJ2-1	TRBD2	NA
CASSLGTWGELFF	TGTGCCAGCAGTCTGGGGACATGGGGGGAGCTGTTTTTT	TRBV27	13	TRBJ2-2	NA	NA
CASSLYLAGYNEQFF	TGTGCCAGCAGCTTATATCTAGCGGGGTACAATGAGCAGTTCTTC	TRBV13	15	TRBJ2-1	TRBD2	NA
CASSLSKNTEAFF	TGTGCCAGCAGTTTATCTAAGAACACTGAAGCTTTCTTT	TRBV27	13	TRBJ1-1	NA	NA
CATIPFRGQGYTF	TGTGCCACGATCCCATTCAGGGGGCAGGGCTACACCTTC	TRBV6-1	13	TRBJ1-2	TRBD1	NA
CASSASGGTQYF	TGTGCCAGTAGTGCCTCGGGAGGTACGCAGTATTTT	TRBV19	12	TRBJ2-3	TRBD2	NA
CASSGGTSTDTQYF	TGCGCCAGCAGCGGAGGGACTAGCACAGATACGCAGTATTTT	TRBV5-1	14	TRBJ2-3	NA	NA
CASSVEWEEGINYGYTF	TGTGCCAGCAGCGTAGAATGGGAGGAGGGGATTAACTATGGCTACACCTTC	TRBV9	17	TRBJ1-2	NA	once
CASSPGFRGGGYNSPLHF	TGTGCCAGCAGCCCTGGCTTTAGAGGGGGTGGCTATAATTCACCCCTCCACTTT	TRBV5-6	18	TRBJ1-6	NA	NA
CASSEAVGQGVHGYTF	TGTGCCAGCAGTGAAGCAGTCGGGCAGGGGGTTCATGGCTACACCTTC	TRBV6-1	16	TRBJ1-2	TRBD1	NA
CASSEGTLQPQHF	TGTGCCAGTAGTGAGGGGACTCTGCAGCCCCAGCATTTT	TRBV19	13	TRBJ1-5	NA	NA
CASSFSRYNEQFF	TGTGCCAGCAGCTTCAGCAGGTACAATGAGCAGTTCTTC	TRBV11-2	13	TRBJ2-1	NA	NA
CASSIGVNTEAFF	TGTGCCAGTAGTATCGGAGTGAACACTGAAGCTTTCTTT	TRBV19	13	TRBJ1-1	NA	NA
CASSQGTGQAFF	TGTGCCAGCAGCCAGGGGACAGGCCAAGCTTTCTTT	TRBV6-5	12	TRBJ1-1	TRBD1	NA
CASSFQLTDGYTF	TGTGCCAGCAGCTTCCAACTGACAGATGGCTACACCTTC	TRBV5-5	13	TRBJ1-2	NA	NA
CASSLWSGAYEQYF	TGTGCCAGCAGCTTATGGTCAGGGGCCTACGAGCAGTACTTC	TRBV7-9	14	TRBJ2-7	NA	NA
CATSKTGKNNSPLHF	TGTGCCACATCAAAGACAGGGAAAAATAATTCACCCCTCCACTTT	TRBV9	15	TRBJ1-6	TRBD1	NA
CAITGTGPFTEAFF	TGTGCCATAACCGGGACAGGCCCCTTCACTGAAGCTTTCTTT	TRBV10-3	14	TRBJ1-1	TRBD1	NA
CASSRLGDYLYEQYF	TGTGCCAGTTCGAGGTTAGGGGACTATCTCTACGAGCAGTACTTC	TRBV6-5	15	TRBJ2-7	TRBD2	NA
CASSLTGYEKLFF	TGTGCCAGCAGCTTAACAGGGTACGAAAAACTGTTTTTT	TRBV9	13	TRBJ1-4	NA	NA
CATRSQGSRFNSPLHF	TGTGCCACTCGTAGTCAGGGGTCGAGGTTTAATTCACCCCTCCACTTT	TRBV19	16	TRBJ1-6	NA	NA
CASTQNHVADRNSYEQYF	TGTGCCAGCACTCAAAACCACGTGGCCGACAGAAACTCCTACGAGCAGTACTTC	TRBV25-1	18	TRBJ2-7	NA	few
CSVLGQRYEQYF	TGCAGCGTCCTGGGACAGCGGTACGAGCAGTACTTC	TRBV29-1	12	TRBJ2-7	TRBD1	NA
CASSPTPTGTLEKLFF	TGCGCCAGCAGCCCAACTCCGACAGGGACTCTTGAAAAACTGTTTTTT	TRBV5-1	16	TRBJ1-4	TRBD1	NA
CASSKNREFEQFF	TGTGCCAGCAGTAAAAACAGGGAGTTTGAGCAGTTCTTC	TRBV27	13	TRBJ2-1	NA	NA
CASSGGGWSAEAFF	TGTGCCAGCTCCGGGGGGGGCTGGAGCGCTGAAGCTTTCTTT	TRBV9	14	TRBJ1-1	NA	NA
CASSPDEGGGQPQHF	TGCGCCAGCAGCCCGGACGAGGGTGGCGGTCAGCCCCAGCATTTT	TRBV5-1	15	TRBJ1-5	NA	NA
CASSGGTSATYEQYF	TGTGCCAGCAGCGGAGGGACTAGCGCTACCTACGAGCAGTACTTC	TRBV9	15	TRBJ2-7	TRBD2	NA
CASSPYSSNQPQHF	TGTGCCAGCTCACCGTACTCGTCGAATCAGCCCCAGCATTTT	TRBV18	14	TRBJ1-5	NA	NA
CASSDRGLDEQYF	TGTGCCAGTAGTGACAGGGGGCTGGACGAGCAGTACTTC	TRBV19	13	TRBJ2-7	TRBD1	few
CASSVLAEREQYF	TGTGCCAGCTCTGTTCTTGCGGAGCGAGAGCAGTACTTC	TRBV18	13	TRBJ2-7	NA	NA
CASSESGGMAGYTF	TGCGCCAGCAGTGAGTCTGGGGGGATGGCTGGCTACACCTTC	TRBV10-2	14	TRBJ1-2	NA	once
CASSLEAREQYF	TGTGCCAGCTCATTAGAAGCCCGCGAGCAGTACTTC	TRBV18	12	TRBJ2-7	NA	NA
CASSPWTSGGYNEQFF	TGTGCCAGCAGCCCCTGGACTAGCGGGGGGTACAATGAGCAGTTCTTC	TRBV11-2	16	TRBJ2-1	TRBD2	NA
CASSIAQGTANYGYTF	TGTGCCAGTAGTATAGCGCAGGGAACAGCTAACTATGGCTACACCTTC	TRBV19	16	TRBJ1-2	NA	NA
CASSEEGYF	TGTGCCAGCAGTGAAGAGGGGTACTTC	TRBV6-5	9	TRBJ2-4	NA	NA
CASSLRELGGETQYF	TGTGCCAGCAGCTTGCGGGAACTAGGCGGGGAGACCCAGTACTTC	TRBV5-6	15	TRBJ2-5	NA	NA
CASSLENRDEQYF	TGTGCCAGCAGCTTAGAGAACAGGGACGAGCAGTACTTC	TRBV7-9	13	TRBJ2-7	NA	NA
CASSLEGLVTDTQYF	TGTGCCAGCAGCTTAGAGGGACTAGTAACAGATACGCAGTATTTT	TRBV7-8	15	TRBJ2-3	TRBD2	NA
CASSLSGDTEAFF	TGTGCCAGCAGCTTGTCGGGGGACACTGAAGCTTTCTTT	TRBV5-6	13	TRBJ1-1	NA	once
CASSLQGLANYEQYF	TGTGCCAGCAGCCTACAAGGACTAGCGAACTACGAGCAGTACTTC	TRBV2	15	TRBJ2-7	TRBD2	NA
CASSYLAGLETQYF	TGTGCCAGCAGTTACTTGGCAGGGTTGGAGACCCAGTACTTC	TRBV6-5	14	TRBJ2-5	NA	NA
CASSLELTEQFF	TGTGCCAGCAGCTTGGAACTTACTGAGCAGTTCTTC	TRBV5-5	12	TRBJ2-1	NA	NA
CSAPTSGGNTQYF	TGCAGCGCCCCTACTAGCGGGGGGAATACGCAGTATTTT	TRBV29-1	13	TRBJ2-3	TRBD2	once
CASIASGGGTGELFF	TGTGCCAGCATCGCTAGCGGGGGAGGTACCGGGGAGCTGTTTTTT	TRBV7-9	15	TRBJ2-2	TRBD2	NA
CASSAQGPTEAFF	TGTGCCAGCAGTGCTCAGGGGCCCACTGAAGCTTTCTTT	TRBV25-1	13	TRBJ1-1	NA	NA
CAIRTDSSNSPLHF	TGTGCCATCAGGACGGACAGCTCTAATTCACCCCTCCACTTT	TRBV10-3	14	TRBJ1-6	NA	NA
CASSLGWADQGYTF	TGTGCCAGCAGCTTGGGTTGGGCAGACCAGGGCTACACCTTC	TRBV5-6	14	TRBJ1-2	NA	NA
CASSPGQGSYNEQFF	TGTGCCAGCAGTCCCGGACAGGGGTCCTACAATGAGCAGTTCTTC	TRBV6-5	15	TRBJ2-1	TRBD1	NA
CASAFGLADYNEQFF	TGTGCTAGTGCCTTCGGACTAGCGGATTACAATGAGCAGTTCTTC	TRBV12-5	15	TRBJ2-1	TRBD2	NA
CASSQATTGTGWSGANVLTF	TGCGCCAGCAGCCAAGCAACGACCGGGACAGGGTGGTCTGGGGCCAACGTCCTGACTTTC	TRBV4-1	20	TRBJ2-6	TRBD1	NA
CASSFGGGAGQPQHF	TGTGCCAGCAGCTTTGGCGGGGGCGCGGGTCAGCCCCAGCATTTT	TRBV7-9	15	TRBJ1-5	NA	few
CASSLSQDGNTIYF	TGCGCCAGCAGCTTGTCACAGGACGGAAACACCATATATTTT	TRBV5-1	14	TRBJ1-3	NA	NA
CASSLRTSGGVETQYF	TGCGCCAGCAGCTTGAGGACTAGCGGGGGCGTAGAGACCCAGTACTTC	TRBV5-1	16	TRBJ2-5	TRBD2	NA